The rows below give T cell receptor beta chains drawn from one sample of a study of blood T cell repertoires in COVID-19. The table came from immunoSEQ multiplex PCR; TCRdb's copy has only in-frame clones and leaves some out. Of around 300,000 clones in the sample, under 90% are singletons; the top ten hold roughly a tenth. The sequenced material came from PBMCs or T cells enriched from blood (not recorded which). These receptors all stem from a woman in her 30s who had recovered from COVID-19. Both conserved end residues are part of each CDR3. The D gene is left open where the match is weak. Size is omitted from some rows. Given values are once, few, many or a class for expanded clones.

J gene: TRBJ1-1
D gene: TRBD1
clone size: .
V gene: TRBV5-6
CDR3 DNA: TGTGCCAGCAGCTGGGGACAGGGGGAGATGAACACTGAAGCTTTCTTT
CDR3 protein: CASSWGQGEMNTEAFF

J gene: TRBJ2-1
D gene: .
clone size: .
V gene: TRBV6-5
CDR3 DNA: TGTGCCAGCTCGACTATCCCCTCCTACAATGAGCAGTTCTTC
CDR3 protein: CASSTIPSYNEQFF

J gene: TRBJ2-1
D gene: .
clone size: .
V gene: TRBV18
CDR3 DNA: TGTGCCAGCTCACCGACACAGGGCTCCTACAATGAGCAGTTCTTC
CDR3 protein: CASSPTQGSYNEQFF

J gene: TRBJ2-2
D gene: .
clone size: once
V gene: TRBV5-1
CDR3 DNA: TGCGCCAGCAGCGTTTACCAAGGGGCGAACACCGGGGAGCTGTTTTTT
CDR3 protein: CASSVYQGANTGELFF

J gene: TRBJ2-4
D gene: TRBD1
clone size: .
V gene: TRBV2
CDR3 DNA: TGTGCCAGCAGTGAGGGACAGCTAGCCAAAAACATTCAGTACTTC
CDR3 protein: CASSEGQLAKNIQYF

J gene: TRBJ2-6
D gene: .
clone size: few
V gene: TRBV10-3
CDR3 DNA: TGTGCCATCAGGGGCCTCGTGACAGGGGAGGGGTCTGGGGCCAACGTCCTGACTTTC
CDR3 protein: CAIRGLVTGEGSGANVLTF

J gene: TRBJ1-1
D gene: .
clone size: .
V gene: TRBV7-3
CDR3 DNA: TGTGCCAGCAGCCCCGGTCGGGTATCGACTGAAGCTTTCTTT
CDR3 protein: CASSPGRVSTEAFF

J gene: TRBJ2-3
D gene: TRBD2
clone size: .
V gene: TRBV18
CDR3 DNA: TGTGCCAGCTCACCCCAGGTTAGCGGGACGACAGATACGCAGTATTTT
CDR3 protein: CASSPQVSGTTDTQYF

J gene: TRBJ1-6
D gene: .
clone size: .
V gene: TRBV11-2
CDR3 DNA: TGTGCCAGCAGCCCGTCGGCAGGGTTGGGGTCACCCCTCCACTTT
CDR3 protein: CASSPSAGLGSPLHF

J gene: TRBJ2-5
D gene: .
clone size: .
V gene: TRBV7-2
CDR3 DNA: TGTGCCAGCAGCTTAGTAAGGCCAGGGCAAGGAGAGACCCAGTACTTC
CDR3 protein: CASSLVRPGQGETQYF

J gene: TRBJ1-3
D gene: .
clone size: .
V gene: TRBV5-1
CDR3 DNA: TGCGCCAGCAGACCGGGACTTGCGGGAAACACCATATATTTT
CDR3 protein: CASRPGLAGNTIYF

J gene: TRBJ1-1
D gene: .
clone size: .
V gene: TRBV2
CDR3 DNA: TGTGCCAGCACCTGGACTCGCATGAACACTGAAGCTTTCTTT
CDR3 protein: CASTWTRMNTEAFF

J gene: TRBJ1-1
D gene: .
clone size: .
V gene: TRBV12-3/TRBV12-4
CDR3 DNA: TGTGCCAGCAGCCAAGGACTTATCACTGAAGCTTTCTTT
CDR3 protein: CASSQGLITEAFF

J gene: TRBJ1-4
D gene: TRBD1
clone size: .
V gene: TRBV5-1
CDR3 DNA: TGCGCCAGCAGCTCCGGACAGGGGACTGAAAAACTGTTTTTT
CDR3 protein: CASSSGQGTEKLFF